The 24 T cell receptor beta chains given below trace back to one sample, sequenced in a study of shared clonotypes between healthy human individuals. Assay used: immunoSEQ multiplex PCR; TCRdb lists only in-frame clones, some missing. The sample lists millions of clones; around 94% were seen once. The sequencing sample was made of naive CD4+ T cells sorted from blood. Subset in this sample: CD45RA+ positively selected. The receptors derive from a man aged 18 to 29 in good health.

The chain couples TRBV11-2 to TRBJ2-5; possible D gene TRBD2, 6 bases. Trimming shortened V by 1 base and J by 5 bases, and 14 bases separated the two germline ends. The CDR3 is 15 residues long. CDR1 and CDR2 (germline): SGHAT, FQNNGV. The CDR3 DNA reads TGTGCCAGCAGCTTAGTAGTAGGCGGGACGGAGACCCAGTACTTC. Translating it yields CASSLVVGGTETQYF.

The rearrangement uses TRBV4-1 and TRBJ1-6; D is uncertain. Trimming left V 4 bases short and J 8 bases short, with 12 bases between. The germline V gene has CDR1 MGHRA and CDR2 YSYEKL. CDR3 size: 14 residues. The CDR3 DNA is TGCGCCAGCAGCCTCAGAAACATCGATTCACCCCTCCACTTT. This sequence encodes CASSLRNIDSPLHF.

The CDR3 DNA reads as TGTGCCAGCAGCTTGCGAACTAGCGGGGGTAATGAGCAGTTCTTC. It translates to CASSLRTSGGNEQFF. This chain joins TRBV5-8 and TRBJ2-1, with TRBD2 identical over 11 bases. J gave up 7 bases and V 1 base, and 4 bases lay outside the gene matches. This CDR3 has 15 residues. Germline CDR1 is SGHTS and CDR2 is YDEGEE.

This clone has more than one count but fewer than ten. The J gene is TRBJ1-5, the V gene TRBV19, with D unclear. From germline, CDR1 is LNHDA and CDR2 SQIVND (reference sequence). The germline V and J ends were trimmed by 9 bases and 0 bases, with 15 bases remaining between them. The CDR3 covers 15 residues. This CDR3 is CASRVGELSNQPQHF. CDR3 coding DNA: TGTGCCAGCAGAGTCGGGGAACTTAGCAATCAGCCCCAGCATTTT.

CDR3 DNA: TGTGCCAGTAGTCCCTCGGAGGAGCTATATGGCTACACCTTC. It yields the protein CASSPSEELYGYTF. The rearrangement uses TRBV19 and TRBJ1-2; no firm D call. Germline V CDR1 and CDR2: LNHDA, SQIVND (reference sequence). Trimming shortened V by 5 bases and J by 5 bases, and 15 bases separated the two germline ends. There are 14 residues in the CDR3.

This clone was observed a single time. The chain is built from TRBV7-8 and TRBJ1-1, with TRBD1 matching over 7 bases. The V gene end was trimmed by 3 bases and the J gene end by 1 base; junction bases not matched to a gene: 5. CDR1 and CDR2 from the germline V gene are SGHVS and FQNEAQ. CDR3 length equals 15 residues. CDR3 DNA sequence: TGTGCCAGCAGCTTCGGGGGACAGCGGAACACTGAAGCTTTCTTT. Amino acids: CASSFGGQRNTEAFF. Together with reference TRBV7-8 and TRBJ1-1, the CDR3 gives the full variable domain: GAGVSQSPRYKVAKRGQDVALRCDPISGHVSLFWYQQALGQGPEFLTYFQNEAQLDKSGLPSDRFFAERPEGSVSTLKIQRTQQEDSAVYLCASSFGGQRNTEAFFGQGTRLTVV.

V is TRBV28 and J is TRBJ2-6, with D maybe TRBD2 (6 bases). V lost 6 bases, J lost 0 bases, and 24 bases lay in between. This CDR3 region has 20 residues. Germline lookup yields CDR1 MDHEN and CDR2 SYDVKM. In DNA form, the CDR3 reads TGTGCCAGCAGATCCTGGGCAGGAGGGGATGTTGGCTCTGGGGCCAACGTCCTGACTTTC. Translating gives CASRSWAGGDVGSGANVLTF.

V gene TRBV5-6 combines with J gene TRBJ2-7; 7 bases are a match to TRBD2. V dropped 2 bases and J dropped 0; count of bases not matched to a gene: 11. Germline V lookup: CDR1 SGHDT, CDR2 YYEEEE. The CDR3 runs 17 residues. DNA of the CDR3: TGTGCCAGCAGCTTATACGCGGTGGGAGGGAGCTCCTACGAGCAGTACTTC. Translating it yields CASSLYAVGGSSYEQYF.

The chain has TRBV29-1 and TRBJ2-5, with D possibly TRBD1 on 6 matching bases. CDR1 and CDR2 from the germline V gene are SQVTM and ANQGSEA. V was clipped by 2 bases and J by 5 bases, with 15 bases between them. The CDR3 contains 14 residues. The CDR3 loop reads CSVEPDRTVETQYF. The DNA for the CDR3 is TGCAGCGTTGAACCAGACAGGACGGTGGAGACCCAGTACTTC.

This chain links TRBV11-2 with TRBJ2-3, with TRBD2 matching 10 bases. In germline, CDR1 is SGHAT, CDR2 FQNNGV. CDR3 length equals 18 residues. V shed 2 bases, J shed 1 base, and the junction held 9 bases outside the gene matches. For the CDR3, the DNA is TGTGCCAGCAGCTTACTGTCTAGCGGGGGTCAACGCACAGATACGCAGTATTTT. Amino acid sequence: CASSLLSSGGQRTDTQYF.

The chain joins TRBV18 to TRBJ2-7; D possibly corresponds to TRBD1 (6 bases). This CDR3 has 16 residues. The germline V and J ends were trimmed by 6 bases and 2 bases, with 20 bases remaining between them. Germline V gene lookup returns CDR1 KGHSH and CDR2 LQKENI. The CDR3 spells CASSPGAGAVTYEQYF. The CDR3 DNA reads as TGTGCCAGCTCCCCAGGGGCAGGGGCGGTCACCTACGAGCAGTACTTC.

This chain joins TRBV2 and TRBJ2-1; weak D call: TRBD2 (5 bases). Trimming pared 3 bases from V and 0 bases from J, leaving 6 bases between. CDR1 SNHLY and CDR2 FYNNEI come from the germline V gene. The CDR3 length is 14 residues. CDR3 sequence: CASSDGVSYNEQFF. The CDR3, as DNA: TGTGCCAGCAGTGACGGGGTCTCCTACAATGAGCAGTTCTTC.

This chain links TRBV19 with TRBJ1-2, with 7 bases identical to TRBD1. Trimming removed 4 bases from V and 6 bases from J; junction bases left unmatched: 2. Germline V gives CDR1 LNHDA, CDR2 SQIVND (reference sequence). The CDR3 is made up of 12 amino acids. CDR3 sequence: CASSTQGHGYTF. The CDR3 DNA reads TGTGCCAGTAGTACACAGGGGCATGGCTACACCTTC.

V gene TRBV30 combines with J gene TRBJ2-2; no clear D. Germline values: CDR1 GTSNPN, CDR2 SVGIG (reference sequence). Trimming took off 3 bases at V and 6 bases at J, with 14 bases between the two ends. The CDR3 is made up of 14 amino acids. CDR3 DNA: TGTGCCTGGAGCCTGGATGATTTATCCGGGGAGCTGTTTTTT. Protein sequence: CAWSLDDLSGELFF.

The chain couples TRBV27 to TRBJ2-5; TRBD1 matches 8 bases. V lost 4 bases to trimming and J lost 5 bases; unmatched junction nucleotides: 9. The CDR3 contains 15 residues. Germline loops: CDR1 MNHEY, CDR2 SMNVEV (reference sequence). The CDR3 protein is CASSSPGGPRETQYF. The CDR3 nucleotides are TGTGCCAGCAGTTCCCCAGGGGGCCCAAGGGAGACCCAGTACTTC.

The chain joins TRBV27 to TRBJ2-1; D might be TRBD2 (5 bases). The CDR3 contains 16 residues. Looked up from germline, CDR1 is MNHEY and CDR2 is SMNVEV (reference sequence). V lost 2 bases and J 2 bases, leaving 13 bases between the germline ends. The CDR3 nucleotides read TGTGCCAGCAGTTTAGGTGGGAGCGGCACCTACAATGAGCAGTTCTTC. Translation: CASSLGGSGTYNEQFF.

This chain links TRBV14 with TRBJ2-1, with no clear D. The CDR3 consists of 16 residues. Germline V lookup: CDR1 SGHDN, CDR2 FVKESK. Trimming removed 0 bases from V and 10 bases from J, with 19 bases in between. The CDR3 region is CASSQDPRLALEEQFF. In DNA, the CDR3 is TGTGCCAGCAGCCAAGACCCGAGATTAGCTCTTGAAGAGCAGTTCTTC.

The CDR3 coding sequence is TGTGCCAGCAGCGACGGTTATACTCATGAAAAACTGTTTTTT. It translates to CASSDGYTHEKLFF. The chain joins TRBV7-9 to TRBJ1-4, with D hard to call. Germline CDR1 and CDR2: SEHNR and FQNEAQ (reference sequence). This CDR3 comprises 14 residues. Trimming cost V 5 bases and J 6 bases, with 13 bases left between them.

This clone has more than one count but fewer than ten. The chain uses TRBV9 and TRBJ1-3; 7 nucleotides agree with TRBD1. The trim removed 6 bases at V and 0 bases at J, leaving 9 bases unmatched. Germline loops: CDR1 SGDLS, CDR2 YYNGEE. This CDR3 comprises 16 residues. This CDR3 is CASTSERDSSGNTIYF. CDR3 nucleotide sequence: TGTGCCAGCACCTCGGAAAGGGACAGCTCTGGAAACACCATATATTTT.

The chain couples TRBV11-3 to TRBJ2-3; the D gene could be TRBD1 or TRBD2 (7 bases each). The germline V gene encodes CDR1 SGHNT and CDR2 YENEEA. This CDR3 is 19 amino acids long. Trimming took off 3 bases at V and 0 bases at J, with 22 bases between the two ends. CDR3 region: CASSFRGVQGTPSTDTQYF. In DNA, the CDR3 is TGTGCCAGCAGCTTCCGGGGGGTACAGGGGACCCCTAGCACAGATACGCAGTATTTT. Variable domain in full (rest from reference TRBV11-3 and TRBJ2-3): EAGVVQSPRYKIIEKKQPVAFWCNPISGHNTLYWYLQNLGQGPELLIRYENEEAVDDSQLPKDRFSAERLKGVDSTLKIQPAELGDSAVYLCASSFRGVQGTPSTDTQYFGPGTRLTVL.

The chain links TRBV2 to TRBJ1-3; tentatively, D is TRBD1 (5 bases). The CDR3 covers 15 residues. Germline loops: CDR1 SNHLY, CDR2 FYNNEI. Trimming stripped 8 bases from V and 0 bases from J, with 14 bases between. As DNA, the CDR3 is TGTGCCAGCGCGGGACGGGTGAGCTCTGGAAACACCATATATTTT. Protein: CASAGRVSSGNTIYF.

This clone was observed a single time. J is TRBJ1-3 and V is TRBV15; D gene ambiguous. The CDR3 spans 15 residues. Germline loops: CDR1 LNHNV, CDR2 YYDKDF (reference sequence). The V gene lost 0 bases and the J gene lost 0 bases, with 6 bases spanning the gap. In nucleotides, the CDR3 is TGTGCCACCAGCAGAGATCTCTCCTCTGGAAACACCATATATTTT. Amino acids: CATSRDLSSGNTIYF.

The chain is built from TRBV6-1 and TRBJ2-1; 7 positions agree with TRBD1. The CDR3 contains 14 residues. The ends lost 7 bases at V and 3 bases at J; junction bases unmatched: 6. CDR1 and CDR2 from the germline V gene are MNHNS and SASEGT. The CDR3 region is CASTETGLYNEQFF. The DNA of the CDR3 is TGTGCCAGCACCGAGACAGGGCTCTACAATGAGCAGTTCTTC.

V usage is TRBV7-2 and J usage is TRBJ2-5, with 7 nucleotides matching TRBD2. The DNA end is a closer match to TRBJ2-7, so the J assignment may be wrong. This CDR3 is 15 amino acids long. The germline V gene encodes CDR1 SGHTA and CDR2 FQGNSA. CDR3 sequence (DNA): TGTGCCAGCAGCCCCACCCGGGCGGGAGAGTACGAGCAGTACTTC. Its translation is CASSPTRAGEYEQYF.